One and the same sample provided the 9 T cell receptor beta chains below, sequenced in a study of PD-1 blockade in mismatch repair-deficient tumors. Indicated time point: 10-day in vitro stimulation with candidate neoantigen peptide 6. No cognate antigen is known for these TCRs. Clones were sequenced by immunoSEQ multiplex PCR, and TCRdb holds only the in-frame ones, with some missing. The sample comprises about 14,000 clones, around 86% of which are singletons, and under 6% rests with the top ten. Material: cells cultured in vitro, obtained from a patient treated with pembrolizumab. The receptor source for this set is an adult with mismatch repair-deficient cancer.

The chain combines TRBV4-1 with TRBJ2-3; TRBD2 aligns across 8 bases. CDR1 is MGHRA and CDR2 is YSYEKL in the germline V gene. CDR3 size: 17 residues. Trimming took 1 base from V and 1 from J; bases not matched to a gene: 7. The CDR3 coding sequence is TGCGCCAGCAGCCAAGCGGTACCTAGCGGGCGCACAGATACGCAGTATTTT. As protein: CASSQAVPSGRTDTQYF.

This clone was observed once. The chain couples TRBV19 to TRBJ2-2, with 13 bases fitting TRBD2. Germline V lookup: CDR1 LNHDA, CDR2 SQIVND (reference sequence). Trimming removed 8 bases from V and 0 bases from J; junction bases left unmatched: 9. The CDR3 has 18 amino acids. This CDR3 is CASLPGLAGVTNTGELFF. Here the CDR3 DNA reads TGTGCCAGTCTACCCGGACTAGCGGGAGTCACGAACACCGGGGAGCTGTTTTTT.

This clone was recorded only once. The chain recombines TRBV5-6 with TRBJ1-1, with 8 nucleotides matching TRBD1. V trimming: 4 bases; J trimming: 7 bases; junction bases outside the gene matches: 9. The CDR3 runs to 14 residues. Germline CDR1 and CDR2: SGHDT and YYEEEE. The chain's CDR3 is CASSLNRGRGEAFF. The CDR3, as DNA: TGTGCCAGCAGCCTAAACAGGGGGAGGGGTGAAGCTTTCTTT.

This clone was counted a single time. The V gene is TRBV6-6, the J gene TRBJ2-3; TRBD2 aligns across 9 bases. The CDR3 spans 14 residues. The germline V gene has CDR1 MNHNY and CDR2 SVGAGI (reference sequence). With V trimmed by 2 bases and J by 7 bases, 4 bases remained unmatched. This CDR3 reads CASSYGGRGNTQYF. CDR3 nucleotides: TGTGCCAGCAGTTACGGCGGGAGGGGAAATACGCAGTATTTT.

The chain employs TRBV19 and TRBJ2-1; 13 bases agree with TRBD2. The length of the CDR3 is 16 residues. Germline V lookup: CDR1 LNHDA, CDR2 SQIVND (reference sequence). Germline trimming cut 7 bases from V and 7 bases from J; bases unmatched to any gene: 10. The CDR3 DNA sequence: TGTGCCAGTAATAACATGGGACTAGCGGGACTTAATGAGCAGTTCTTC. This sequence encodes CASNNMGLAGLNEQFF. The full variable domain, with the rest looked up from reference TRBV19 and TRBJ2-1, is DGGITQSPKYLFRKEGQNVTLSCEQNLNHDAMYWYRQDPGQGLRLIYYSQIVNDFQKGDIAEGYSVSREKKESFPLTVTSAQKNPTAFYLCASNNMGLAGLNEQFFGPGTRLTVL.

The gene calls are TRBV10-3 and TRBJ1-1; tentatively, D is TRBD1 (6 bases). V lost 4 bases and J 2 bases, leaving 8 bases between the germline ends. This CDR3 is 13 amino acids long. Per germline, CDR1 ENHRY and CDR2 SYGVKD. As DNA, the CDR3 is TGTGCCATCAGTGTCAGGGGCAACACTGAAGCTTTCTTT. Protein sequence: CAISVRGNTEAFF.

The genes are TRBV11-2 and TRBJ2-3, with 7 bases fitting TRBD2. V was pared by 3 bases and J by 1 base, with 4 bases of the junction left unmatched. This CDR3 spans 15 amino acids. In germline, CDR1 is SGHAT, CDR2 FQNNGV. The CDR3 reads CASSFGEGRTDTQYF. The CDR3 coding sequence is TGTGCCAGCAGCTTCGGGGAGGGACGCACAGATACGCAGTATTTT.

The gene calls are TRBV9 and TRBJ2-1; TRBD2 matches 8 bases. Germline CDR1 and CDR2: SGDLS and YYNGEE. The CDR3 has 14 amino acids. V trimming: 3 bases; J trimming: 9 bases; junction bases outside the gene matches: 8. Written as DNA, the CDR3 is TGTGCCAGCAGCGGGGGACTAGGAAGCGGTGAGCAGTTCTTC. Amino acid sequence: CASSGGLGSGEQFF.

This clone appeared once. The genes are TRBV28 and TRBJ1-1; D gene uncertain. The CDR3 covers 12 residues. The ends were cut back, 3 bases at V and 5 bases at J, with 7 bases in the middle. Germline-derived CDR1 and CDR2 are MDHEN and SYDVKM. The CDR3 sequence is CASSLTNTEAFF. CDR3 DNA sequence: TGTGCCAGCAGTTTGACAAATACTGAAGCTTTCTTT. Combining the CDR3 with reference TRBV28 and TRBJ1-1 gives the whole variable domain DVKVTQSSRYLVKRTGEKVFLECVQDMDHENMFWYRQDPGLGLRLIYFSYDVKMKEKGDIPEGYSVSREKKERFSLILESASTNQTSMYLCASSLTNTEAFFGQGTRLTVV.